A selection of T cell receptor beta chains follows, all from one sample in a study of blood T cells in healthy people across ages. Each CDR3 protein gets one entry after TCRdb re-called the 5' RACE reads with MiXCR. The sample has approximately 780,000 distinct CDR3 sequences, roughly 26% seen once; the top ten hold over 2.5%. The same sample was also used in a study of T cells of mothers and their children.

The sequencing input was blood. These receptors originate from a boy aged 5-17 years in good health. Each CDR3 is given with its conserved first and last residue. A D gene is named only where the DNA matches it firmly. Not all rows give a size; the values are once, few, many and, for expanded clones, a class.

TRBD1	TRBV2	-	TRBJ1-4	CASCATGAEEKLFF	TGTGCCAGCTGCGCAACAGGGGCTGAGGAAAAACTGTTTTTT
-	TRBV10-3	few	TRBJ2-5	CAISESDSGWYQETQYF	TGTGCCATCAGTGAGTCGGATAGCGGATGGTACCAAGAGACCCAGTACTTC
TRBD2	TRBV6-2/TRBV6-3	-	TRBJ2-1	CASSYPAAGEREQFF	TGTGCCAGCAGTTACCCCGCGGCGGGGGAACGTGAGCAGTTCTTC
TRBD2	TRBV4-2	-	TRBJ2-5	CASSQDLAGGYQETQYF	TGTGCCAGCAGCCAAGATCTAGCGGGGGGGTACCAAGAGACCCAGTACTTC
TRBD1	TRBV12-3/TRBV12-4	-	TRBJ1-2	CASSVQGSSNYGYTF	TGTGCCAGCAGTGTACAGGGGTCCTCTAACTATGGCTACACCTTC
-	TRBV7-2	-	TRBJ2-3	CASSFQADTQYF	TGTGCCAGCAGCTTCCAGGCGGATACGCAGTATTTT
TRBD2	TRBV24-1	-	TRBJ2-1	CATSGPTSGGLSSYNEQFF	TGTGCCACCAGTGGCCCGACTAGCGGGGGGCTGAGCTCCTACAATGAGCAGTTCTTC
-	TRBV7-3	-	TRBJ2-1	CASSLKGPDVDEQFF	TGTGCCAGCAGCTTAAAGGGCCCTGATGTGGATGAGCAGTTCTTC
-	TRBV6-6	few	TRBJ2-3	CASSRDTGTDTQYF	TGTGCCAGCTCCCGGGACACAGGCACAGATACGCAGTATTTT
-	TRBV15	-	TRBJ2-3	CAASTLPTGADRTDTQYF	TGTGCCGCCAGCACCCTCCCAACCGGGGCTGACCGCACAGATACGCAGTATTTT
TRBD2	TRBV12-3/TRBV12-4	-	TRBJ2-3	CASSLGSGVTDTQYF	TGTGCCAGCAGTTTAGGGAGCGGGGTCACAGATACGCAGTATTTT